These T cell receptor beta chains were read from a single sample in a study of blood T cell repertoires in COVID-19. Profiled with immunoSEQ multiplex PCR; TCRdb holds only in-frame clones, not every one. Of 65,000 to 75,000 clones in the sample, around 82% are singletons; the top ten hold roughly a sixth. The sample comprised peripheral blood. The receptor set was obtained from a human donor in a cohort sampled during active COVID-19. CDR3s include the opening cysteine and the closing phenylalanine or tryptophan. A D gene is named only where the DNA matches it firmly. Clone size is stated in some rows and not others, as once, few, many or a class when expanded.

j_call | v_call | clone_size | d_call | cdr3_nt | cdr3_aa
TRBJ2-7 | TRBV6-6 | . | . | TGTGCCAGCAGTTACTATAGTTATCCGGGTGACGAGCAGTACTTC | CASSYYSYPGDEQYF
TRBJ2-3 | TRBV19 | . | . | TGTGCCAGTAGTATCCCAGGGAAGGAAGATACGCAGTATTTT | CASSIPGKEDTQYF
TRBJ2-5 | TRBV13 | . | . | TGTGCCAGCGGCCCTCTTGGCGGAGAGACCCAGTACTTC | CASGPLGGETQYF
TRBJ2-6 | TRBV6-5 | . | . | TGTGCCAGCAGCCCCCTATCAACTGGGGCCAACGTCCTGACTTTC | CASSPLSTGANVLTF
TRBJ2-3 | TRBV24-1 | . | TRBD2 | TGTGCCACCAGTGATGTAGCGGGAGGCGGCCCAGATACGCAGTATTTT | CATSDVAGGGPDTQYF
TRBJ1-4 | TRBV7-9 | . | TRBD1 | TGTGCCAGCAGCCACCGACAGGGTCTGGATGAAAAACTGTTTTTT | CASSHRQGLDEKLFF
TRBJ2-7 | TRBV4-1 | once | TRBD1 | TGCGCCAGCAGCCAAGAAGGGACAGGGCCTTACGAGCAGTACTTC | CASSQEGTGPYEQYF
TRBJ1-1 | TRBV19 | . | . | TGTGCCAGTACCACCGGGTCTAGGAACACTGAAGCTTTCTTT | CASTTGSRNTEAFF
TRBJ1-1 | TRBV30 | . | . | TGTGCCTGGAGTGTCGGGGTGAACACTGAAGCTTTCTTT | CAWSVGVNTEAFF
TRBJ1-1 | TRBV19 | . | TRBD1 | TGTGCCAGTAGTACGGGACAGCAAAGCTTTTGGGACACTGAAGCTTTCTTT | CASSTGQQSFWDTEAFF
TRBJ2-7 | TRBV28 | few | . | TGTGCCAGGGCGGGCCTCCTCTCCTACGAGCAGTACTTC | CARAGLLSYEQYF
TRBJ2-7 | TRBV9 | few | TRBD2 | TGTGCCAGCAGCCCGGGGACTAGCGGGAGGCCGGGCTACGAGCAGTACTTC | CASSPGTSGRPGYEQYF
TRBJ1-2 | TRBV4-3 | . | TRBD1 | TGCGCCAGCAGCCCAGGACAGGGGGCGGGCTACACCTTC | CASSPGQGAGYTF
TRBJ1-4 | TRBV10-2 | . | . | TGCGCCAGTGGTTCGCCCTATAGTGAAAAACTGTTTTTT | CASGSPYSEKLFF
TRBJ2-1 | TRBV24-1 | . | TRBD2 | TGTGCCACCAGTGTGCGGGGGGAGCAGTTCTTC | CATSVRGEQFF
TRBJ2-7 | TRBV6-6 | . | . | TGTGCCAGCAGTTACTCAGGACAGTCCTACGAGCAGTACTTC | CASSYSGQSYEQYF
TRBJ2-6 | TRBV19 | . | . | TGTGCCAGTAGGAGGGTGGGAGGGGGAATTTCTGGGGCCAACGTCCTGACTTTC | CASRRVGGGISGANVLTF
TRBJ2-7 | TRBV10-3 | . | . | TGTGCCACAAACCGTGAGGGCACGTCCCCCAAAATATACTTC | CATNREGTSPKIYF
TRBJ2-2 | TRBV27 | . | . | TGTGCCAGCAGTTTCCGGCGGGACACCGGGGAGCTGTTTTTT | CASSFRRDTGELFF
TRBJ1-6 | TRBV30 | few | . | TGTGCCTGGGGGAACGAGGGTAGAACTTCACCCCTCCACTTT | CAWGNEGRTSPLHF
TRBJ1-1 | TRBV15 | . | . | TGTGCCACCAGGCAGGGTGGTGAAGCTTTCTTT | CATRQGGEAFF
TRBJ2-7 | TRBV21-1 | . | . | TGTGCCAGCAGCAAAGTGGTCGGAGGGAGCCTTGGGGAGCAGTACTTC | CASSKVVGGSLGEQYF
TRBJ2-5 | TRBV5-4 | . | TRBD2 | TGTGCCAGCAGCGGCGGGACTAGCGGGTTCCAAGAGACCCAGTACTTC | CASSGGTSGFQETQYF
TRBJ2-1 | TRBV29-1 | . | TRBD2 | TGCAGCGTTGGGAGCGGGACTAGCGGCTTAGAGCAGTTCTTC | CSVGSGTSGLEQFF
TRBJ1-2 | TRBV29-1 | . | TRBD1 | TGCAGCGCCGGACAGGGGGCTGTAGGTGGCTACACCTTC | CSAGQGAVGGYTF
TRBJ2-7 | TRBV5-6 | . | TRBD2 | TGTGCCAGCAGCTTGGAAGGTAGCGGGGGATCCTACGAGCAGTACTTC | CASSLEGSGGSYEQYF
TRBJ2-5 | TRBV6-5 | . | TRBD1 | TGTGCCAGCAGTTACGATCCAGGGGGCGTAGAGACCCAGTACTTC | CASSYDPGGVETQYF
TRBJ2-3 | TRBV5-6 | . | . | TGTGCCAGCAGCTTTCGCGGGACTAGCACAGATACGCAGTATTTT | CASSFRGTSTDTQYF
TRBJ2-4 | TRBV29-1 | . | . | TGCAGCGTTGACCCCTCTGGGCGGGAACGTGTGTACTTC | CSVDPSGRERVYF
TRBJ2-5 | TRBV5-6 | . | TRBD2 | TGTGCCAGCAGCCGAAGGACTAGCGGGATATCGGGGCGAGAGACCCAGTACTTC | CASSRRTSGISGRETQYF
TRBJ2-3 | TRBV5-5 | . | TRBD2 | TGTGCCAGCAGCCTCGGACTAGCGGGAGTCACGCAGTATTTT | CASSLGLAGVTQYF
TRBJ2-7 | TRBV15 | . | TRBD1 | TGTGCCACCAGCAGAGATTTTACGACAGGGATCGACCACGAGCAGTACTTC | CATSRDFTTGIDHEQYF